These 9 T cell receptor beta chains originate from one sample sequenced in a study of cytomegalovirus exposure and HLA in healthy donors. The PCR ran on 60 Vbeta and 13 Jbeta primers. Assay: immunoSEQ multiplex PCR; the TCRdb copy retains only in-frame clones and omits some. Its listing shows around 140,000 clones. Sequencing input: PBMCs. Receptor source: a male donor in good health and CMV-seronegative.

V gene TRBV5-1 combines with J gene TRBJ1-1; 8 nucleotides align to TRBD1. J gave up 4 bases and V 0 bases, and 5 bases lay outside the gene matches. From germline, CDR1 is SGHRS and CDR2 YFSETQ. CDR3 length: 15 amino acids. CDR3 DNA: TGCGCCAGCAGCTTGGAGGGACAGGAGGTCACTGAAGCTTTCTTT. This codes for CASSLEGQEVTEAFF.

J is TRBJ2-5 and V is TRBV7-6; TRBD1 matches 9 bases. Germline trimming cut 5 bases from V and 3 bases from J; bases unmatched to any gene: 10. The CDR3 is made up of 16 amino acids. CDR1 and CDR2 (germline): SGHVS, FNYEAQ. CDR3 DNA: TGTGCCAGCAGCATCCGGACAGGGGCGACAAAAGAGACCCAGTACTTC. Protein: CASSIRTGATKETQYF.

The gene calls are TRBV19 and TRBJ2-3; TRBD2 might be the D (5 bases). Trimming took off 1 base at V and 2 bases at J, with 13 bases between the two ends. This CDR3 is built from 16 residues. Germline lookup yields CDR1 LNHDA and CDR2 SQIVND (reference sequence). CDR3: CASSIVDGEHTDTQYF. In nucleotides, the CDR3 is TGTGCCAGTAGTATAGTTGACGGGGAGCACACAGATACGCAGTATTTT.

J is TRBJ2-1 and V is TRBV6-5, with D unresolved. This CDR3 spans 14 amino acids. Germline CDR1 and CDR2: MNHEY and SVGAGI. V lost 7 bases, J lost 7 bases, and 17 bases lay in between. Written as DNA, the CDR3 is TGTGCCAGCACCTCCAATTTATTCGGGAATGAGCAGTTCTTC. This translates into CASTSNLFGNEQFF.

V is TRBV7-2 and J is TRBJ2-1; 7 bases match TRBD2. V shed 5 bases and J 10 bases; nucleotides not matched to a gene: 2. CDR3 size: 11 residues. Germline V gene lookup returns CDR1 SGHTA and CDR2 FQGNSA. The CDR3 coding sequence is TGTGCCAGCAGCGAACTAGCGGAGCAGTTCTTC. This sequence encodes CASSELAEQFF.

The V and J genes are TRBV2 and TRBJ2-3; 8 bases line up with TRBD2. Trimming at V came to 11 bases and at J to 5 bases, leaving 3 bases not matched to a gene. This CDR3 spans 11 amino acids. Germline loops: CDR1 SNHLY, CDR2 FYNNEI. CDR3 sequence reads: CAGGLGDTQYF. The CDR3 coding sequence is TGTGCCGGGGGACTAGGAGATACGCAGTATTTT.

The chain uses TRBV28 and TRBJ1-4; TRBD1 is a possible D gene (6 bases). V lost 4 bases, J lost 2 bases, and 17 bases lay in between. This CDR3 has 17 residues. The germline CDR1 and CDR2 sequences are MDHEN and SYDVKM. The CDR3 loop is CASSYRDYRDTNEKLFF. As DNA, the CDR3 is TGTGCCAGCAGTTACAGAGACTACAGGGACACTAATGAAAAACTGTTTTTT.

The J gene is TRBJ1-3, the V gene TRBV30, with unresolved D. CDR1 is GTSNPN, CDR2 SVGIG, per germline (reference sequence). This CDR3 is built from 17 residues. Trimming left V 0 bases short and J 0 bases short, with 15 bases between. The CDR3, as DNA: TGTGCCTGGAGTGTTTTCAATCGCCGGGTCTCTGGAAACACCATATATTTT. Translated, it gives CAWSVFNRRVSGNTIYF.

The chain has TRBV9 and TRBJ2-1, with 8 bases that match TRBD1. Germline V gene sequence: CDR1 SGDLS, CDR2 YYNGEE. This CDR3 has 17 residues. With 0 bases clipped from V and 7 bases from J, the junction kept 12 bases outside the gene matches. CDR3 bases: TGTGCCAGCAGCGTAGAATTATGGACAGGGACGAGGAATGAGCAGTTCTTC. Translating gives CASSVELWTGTRNEQFF.